These 11 T cell receptor beta chains were sequenced from one sample in a study of cytomegalovirus exposure and HLA in healthy donors. The PCR used 60 Vbeta and 13 Jbeta primers. Produced via immunoSEQ multiplex PCR; TCRdb's table is partial and in-frame only. The sample has 65,000 to 100,000 clones, over 75% seen once. Sequenced: PBMCs. The origin of the receptors is a female donor in good health and CMV-seronegative.

The chain couples TRBV28 to TRBJ1-1; D is perhaps TRBD1 (5 bases). This CDR3 is 14 amino acids long. Germline assignment: CDR1 MDHEN and CDR2 SYDVKM. Trimming took 5 bases from V and 7 from J, leaving 17 bases between them. This chain's CDR3 is CASSPDLWGHEAFF. As DNA, the CDR3 is TGTGCCAGCAGTCCCGATTTATGGGGCCATGAAGCTTTCTTT. Using reference TRBV28 and TRBJ1-1 for the parts outside the CDR3, the full variable domain is DVKVTQSSRYLVKRTGEKVFLECVQDMDHENMFWYRQDPGLGLRLIYFSYDVKMKEKGDIPEGYSVSREKKERFSLILESASTNQTSMYLCASSPDLWGHEAFFGQGTRLTVV.

The gene calls are TRBV5-1 and TRBJ1-4; unclear D gene. The CDR3 runs 15 residues. Germline V lookup: CDR1 SGHRS, CDR2 YFSETQ. The V gene lost 0 bases and the J gene lost 4 bases, with 10 bases spanning the gap. DNA for the CDR3: TGCGCCAGCAGCTTGGTTGCGGCCAGTAATGAAAAACTGTTTTTT. Its protein is CASSLVAASNEKLFF.

This clone has more than one count but fewer than ten. The chain carries TRBV5-6 and TRBJ1-1, with 10 bases aligning to TRBD1. CDR1 and CDR2 (germline): SGHDT, YYEEEE. The CDR3 is made up of 15 amino acids. V trimming: 3 bases; J trimming: 2 bases; junction bases outside the gene matches: 4. DNA for the CDR3: TGTGCCAGCAGCTGGACAGGGGGACCTAACACTGAAGCTTTCTTT. Its translation is CASSWTGGPNTEAFF.

This clone was seen only a few times. This chain uses TRBV9 with TRBJ1-1, with D hard to call. V dropped 0 bases and J dropped 3 bases, with 9 bases sitting between them. The germline gives CDR1 SGDLS, CDR2 YYNGEE. This CDR3 is 14 amino acids long. The CDR3: CASSVESVDTEAFF. The CDR3 DNA follows: TGTGCCAGCAGCGTAGAGTCGGTAGACACTGAAGCTTTCTTT.

The genes are TRBV28 and TRBJ2-7, with 7 bases aligning to TRBD1. V dropped 6 bases and J dropped 4; count of bases not matched to a gene: 9. The CDR3 totals 14 residues. Germline CDR1 and CDR2: MDHEN and SYDVKM. This CDR3 is CASRKDRDRYEQYF. Written as DNA, the CDR3 is TGTGCCAGCAGGAAAGACAGGGATAGATACGAGCAGTACTTC.

V gene TRBV6-1 combines with J gene TRBJ2-7, with a tentative D call TRBD1 (7 bases). Per the germline V gene, CDR1 is MNHNS and CDR2 is SASEGT. V was shortened by 6 bases and J by 2 bases, with 14 bases between the two germline ends. The CDR3 consists of 14 residues. CDR3 in amino acids: CASREGTATYEQYF. The CDR3 coding sequence is TGTGCCAGCAGGGAGGGGACAGCAACCTACGAGCAGTACTTC.

V usage is TRBV28 and J usage is TRBJ2-7, with D possibly being TRBD1 (6 bases). The CDR3 is 16 residues long. From germline, CDR1 is MDHEN and CDR2 SYDVKM. Trimming shortened V by 6 bases and J by 5 bases, and 23 bases separated the two germline ends. CDR3 in amino acids: CASSSPLGAGRNEQYF. CDR3 sequence (DNA): TGTGCCAGCAGCTCGCCCTTGGGGGCAGGGCGGAACGAGCAGTACTTC.

V and J are TRBV5-4 and TRBJ2-5; 9 bases are shared with TRBD1. Trimming removed 4 bases from V and 5 bases from J; junction bases left unmatched: 6. Germline V gives CDR1 SGHNT, CDR2 YYREEE (reference sequence). The CDR3 spans 14 residues. CDR3 region: CASSTPTGGETQYF. CDR3 coding DNA: TGTGCCAGCAGCACCCCTACAGGGGGCGAGACCCAGTACTTC.

The gene calls are TRBV19 and TRBJ1-1; D is undetermined. The CDR3 totals 14 residues. Germline loops: CDR1 LNHDA, CDR2 SQIVND (reference sequence). V was shortened by 6 bases and J by 0 bases, with 11 bases between the two germline ends. The CDR3 DNA is TGTGCCAGTAGGAGCGGGAGCATGAACACTGAAGCTTTCTTT. Translation gives CASRSGSMNTEAFF.

The chain carries TRBV7-2 and TRBJ1-5, with 8 bases matching TRBD1. Germline trimming cut 2 bases from V and 1 base from J; bases unmatched to any gene: 10. The CDR3 is 18 amino acids. Germline V gene data show CDR1 as SGHTA and CDR2 as FQGNSA. The CDR3 is CASSLSDRAGRSNQPQHF. DNA of the CDR3: TGTGCCAGCAGCTTATCGGACAGGGCGGGAAGAAGCAATCAGCCCCAGCATTTT.

The chain links TRBV7-2 to TRBJ2-7; tentative D call: TRBD2 (5 bases). Germline CDR1 reads SGHTA; CDR2 reads FQGNSA. The CDR3 sequence is 15 residues long. V was trimmed by 2 bases and J by 4 bases, leaving 15 bases between them. The CDR3: CASSLLTGKGYEQYF. In nucleotides, the CDR3 is TGTGCCAGCAGCTTACTTACGGGAAAGGGATACGAGCAGTACTTC.